Shown below are 20 T cell receptor beta chains from a single sample sequenced in a study of blood T cell repertoires in COVID-19. TCRdb keeps only in-frame clones here, not all; method: immunoSEQ multiplex PCR. The sample lists 330,000 or so clones; about 92% were seen once. Material: PBMCs or T cells enriched from blood (not recorded which). The origin of the receptors is a woman aged 25 to 45 who had recovered from COVID-19.

The CDR3 is CASSTQGAVGETQYF. The CDR3 DNA reads as TGTGCCAGCAGTACCCAGGGGGCGGTGGGAGAGACCCAGTACTTC. This chain links TRBV28 with TRBJ2-5; 8 nucleotides match TRBD1. Germline trimming cut 5 bases from V and 4 bases from J; bases unmatched to any gene: 9. The CDR3 sequence is 15 residues long. CDR1 and CDR2 (germline): MDHEN, SYDVKM.

This chain connects TRBV29-1 to TRBJ1-3; D possibly corresponds to TRBD1 (6 bases). CDR3 length: 13 amino acids. Germline values: CDR1 SQVTM, CDR2 ANQGSEA. The V end was cut by 7 bases, the J end by 3 bases, with 13 bases between. CDR3 in amino acids: CSAGSRGGNTIYF. In DNA form, the CDR3 reads TGCAGCGCTGGGTCCAGGGGTGGAAACACCATATATTTT.

This chain joins TRBV19 and TRBJ1-5; TRBD1 aligns across 8 bases. The CDR3 loop spans 14 amino acids. The germline V gene has CDR1 LNHDA and CDR2 SQIVND (reference sequence). V gave up 8 bases and J gave up 5 bases; unmatched junction bases: 8. CDR3 residues: CASGPGQGHQPQHF. In nucleotides, the CDR3 is TGTGCCAGTGGTCCCGGACAGGGTCATCAGCCCCAGCATTTT.

The chain couples TRBV5-1 to TRBJ1-6; 7 nucleotides match TRBD1. The CDR3 is made up of 16 amino acids. The V segment lost 1 base and the J segment 9 bases; nucleotides outside the gene matches: 10. Germline V lookup: CDR1 SGHRS, CDR2 YFSETQ. CDR3 sequence reads: CASSLQVTGMGSPLHF. As DNA, the CDR3 is TGCGCCAGCAGCTTGCAGGTGACAGGGATGGGTTCACCCCTCCACTTT. Together with reference TRBV5-1 and TRBJ1-6, the CDR3 gives the full variable domain: KAGVTQTPRYLIKTRGQQVTLSCSPISGHRSVSWYQQTPGQGLQFLFEYFSETQRNKGNFPGRFSGRQFSNSRSEMNVSTLELGDSALYLCASSLQVTGMGSPLHFGNGTRLTVT.

This chain joins TRBV28 and TRBJ1-1, with TRBD1 matching over 8 bases. After removal of 5 bases from V and 5 bases from J, the junction contained 10 bases not matched to a gene. Looked up from germline, CDR1 is MDHEN and CDR2 is SYDVKM. This CDR3 has 15 amino acids. This CDR3 reads CASSPSWTGRTEAFF. As DNA, the CDR3 is TGTGCCAGCAGTCCCTCCTGGACAGGGAGAACTGAAGCTTTCTTT.

This chain connects TRBV7-9 to TRBJ2-7, with a possible D match to TRBD1 (5 bases). This CDR3 region has 14 residues. Germline assignment: CDR1 SEHNR and CDR2 FQNEAQ (reference sequence). Trimming pared 5 bases from V and 2 bases from J, leaving 13 bases between. The CDR3 bases are TGTGCCAGCAGCACACAGGCGACCACCTACGAGCAGTACTTC. Residues: CASSTQATTYEQYF.

This chain uses TRBV18 with TRBJ1-3, with D possibly being TRBD1 (5 bases). CDR1 and CDR2 from the germline V gene are KGHSH and LQKENI. The CDR3 consists of 15 residues. Trimming pared 7 bases from V and 2 bases from J, leaving 15 bases between. CDR3 bases: TGTGCCAGCTTCCCCCCTCAGGGAACTGGAAACACCATATATTTT. Translated, it gives CASFPPQGTGNTIYF.

This sequence joins TRBV7-9 and TRBJ1-3; TRBD1 matches 7 bases. This CDR3 is 15 amino acids long. Germline V gene data show CDR1 as SEHNR and CDR2 as FQNEAQ (reference sequence). V trimming: 5 bases; J trimming: 2 bases; junction bases outside the gene matches: 6. For the CDR3, the DNA is TGTGCCAGCAGCCGACAGGGAGGTGCTGGAAACACCATATATTTT. It is translated as CASSRQGGAGNTIYF. Looking up the rest from reference TRBV7-9 and TRBJ1-3 gives the full variable domain: DTGVSQNPRHKITKRGQNVTFRCDPISEHNRLYWYRQTLGQGPEFLTYFQNEAQLEKSRLLSDRFSAERPKGSFSTLEIQRTEQGDSAMYLCASSRQGGAGNTIYFGEGSWLTVV.

The rearrangement links TRBV2 to TRBJ2-5; a weak D match, TRBD2 (5 bases). There are 13 residues in the CDR3. CDR1 SNHLY and CDR2 FYNNEI come from the germline V gene. V shed 4 bases and J shed 2 bases, with 8 bases lying between them. The CDR3 DNA sequence: TGTGCCAGCAGTGCTGAGCGGCAAGAGACCCAGTACTTC. Translated, it gives CASSAERQETQYF.

This rearrangement joins TRBV24-1 to TRBJ1-2; 7 nucleotides align to TRBD1. The CDR3 has 13 amino acids. The germline gives CDR1 KGHDR, CDR2 SFDVKD. V lost 3 bases and J lost 5; bases outside the gene matches: 2. CDR3: CATSDPGGYGYTF. Here the CDR3 DNA reads TGTGCCACCAGTGATCCAGGGGGTTATGGCTACACCTTC.

CDR3: CASSGGLAGENEQFF. The CDR3 DNA sequence: TGTGCCAGCAGTGGGGGGCTAGCGGGAGAGAATGAGCAGTTCTTC. This chain joins TRBV6-2 or TRBV6-3 and TRBJ2-1; 10 bases line up with TRBD2. CDR3 length equals 15 residues. After removal of 5 bases from V and 7 bases from J, the junction contained 8 bases not matched to a gene. Germline CDR1 reads MNHEY; CDR2 reads SVGEGT.

The sample holds one count of this clone. The sample carries other DNA sequences with the same CDR3. J is TRBJ1-1 and V is TRBV19, with a possible D match to TRBD1 (6 bases). The CDR3 has 13 residues. With 8 bases removed from V and 1 base from J, the gap between germline ends came to 11 bases. The germline gives CDR1 LNHDA, CDR2 SQIVND (reference sequence). The CDR3 bases are TGTGCCAGTTTACAGGGTAAGAACACTGAAGCTTTCTTT. This codes for CASLQGKNTEAFF.

The rearrangement joins TRBV28 to TRBJ2-5; 10 nucleotides line up with TRBD2. Germline CDR1 reads MDHEN; CDR2 reads SYDVKM. The CDR3 runs to 15 residues. Trimming cost V 5 bases and J 1 base; bases outside gene matches: 4. The CDR3 region has the DNA TGTGCCAGCAGTCTCGGACTAGCGGCCCAAGAGACCCAGTACTTC. Its translation: CASSLGLAAQETQYF.

The V gene is TRBV3-1 (or the pseudogene TRBV3-2), the J gene TRBJ1-4; unclear D gene. V was trimmed by 6 bases and J by 10 bases, leaving 12 bases between them. The CDR3 is 12 amino acids. Looked up from germline, CDR1 is LGHDT and CDR2 is YNNKEL (reference sequence). The CDR3 DNA follows: TGTGCCAGCAGTTTCGAGTCAGGAAAACTGTTTTTT. Protein: CASSFESGKLFF.

The V gene is TRBV7-2, the J gene TRBJ2-2, with TRBD2 matching 7 bases. The CDR3 covers 15 residues. The germline V gene encodes CDR1 SGHTA and CDR2 FQGNSA. J was trimmed by 7 bases and V by 0 bases; bases with no gene match: 5. The CDR3 region is CASSLAGTTSGELFF. DNA for the CDR3: TGTGCCAGCAGCTTAGCCGGGACTACGAGCGGGGAGCTGTTTTTT.

The chain joins TRBV10-2 to TRBJ1-2; maybe TRBD1 (5 bases). Germline V gene sequence: CDR1 WSHSY, CDR2 SAAADI. The CDR3 runs 16 residues. The ends were cut back, 7 bases at V and 4 bases at J, with 22 bases in the middle. The CDR3 DNA reads as TGCGCCAGCATACGCGAGTTAGGAGGGGCAGGCTATGGCTACACCTTC. This gives the protein CASIRELGGAGYGYTF.

The chain's CDR3 is CASSSPFIPTDTQYF. In DNA form, the CDR3 reads TGTGCCAGCAGCTCCCCCTTTATCCCCACAGATACGCAGTATTTT. This sequence joins TRBV11-3 and TRBJ2-3, with no clear D. V gave up 4 bases and J gave up 2 bases, with 13 bases separating them. The CDR3 covers 15 residues. Germline CDR1 SGHNT, CDR2 YENEEA.

This chain joins TRBV28 and TRBJ2-1, with 13 nucleotides matching TRBD2. The V segment lost 6 bases and the J segment 4 bases; nucleotides outside the gene matches: 3. Germline CDR1 reads MDHEN; CDR2 reads SYDVKM. This CDR3 is 15 amino acids long. Here the CDR3 DNA reads TGTGCCAGCAGACCACTAGCGGGAGGGTACAATGAGCAGTTCTTC. Its protein is CASRPLAGGYNEQFF.

V is TRBV27 and J is TRBJ1-3, with D perhaps TRBD1 (5 bases). The CDR3 has 15 residues. V dropped 0 bases and J dropped 4 bases, with 10 bases sitting between them. The germline gives CDR1 MNHEY, CDR2 SMNVEV (reference sequence). The chain's CDR3 is CASSLSGRAGNTIYF. DNA of the CDR3: TGTGCCAGCAGTTTATCCGGCAGGGCCGGAAACACCATATATTTT.

The chain couples TRBV19 to TRBJ1-3; D may be TRBD1 (6 bases). Trimming removed 6 bases at V and 0 bases at J, with 15 bases between. Germline CDR1 reads LNHDA; CDR2 reads SQIVND (reference sequence). The CDR3 is made up of 16 amino acids. Here the CDR3 DNA reads TGTGCCAGTAGCGATCCCGGGACAAGCTCTGGAAACACCATATATTTT. It specifies CASSDPGTSSGNTIYF.